This T cell receptor beta chain was captured in a study of T-cell reconstitution after alpha-beta-depleted transplantation in children. In this sample, this clonotype turned up many times. As it was prepared, the TCRbeta library received unique molecular identifiers. TCRdb redid the calling of the PCR reads with MiXCR, one entry per CDR3 protein. Here the sample spans 260,000 or so distinct CDR3 sequences, 12% being singletons. V was trimmed by 0 bases and J by 3 bases, leaving 17 bases between them. The CDR3 is 17 residues long. Germline CDR1 and CDR2: ENHRY and SYGVKD. The chain joins TRBV10-3 to TRBJ1-1, with TRBD1 as a possible D gene (5 bases). Material: PBMCs from the stem cell graft donor, obtained from the stem cell graft. This TCR was recovered from a human donor who donated a stem cell graft to a child with acute lymphoblastic leukemia. The CDR3 DNA follows: TGTGCCATCAGTGAGTCTGCTCGTTTGGGCAGGGACACTGAAGCTTTCTTT. Its translation: CAISESARLGRDTEAFF.